This is a list of T cell receptor beta chains from one sample in a study of cytomegalovirus exposure and HLA in healthy donors. Assay: immunoSEQ multiplex PCR; the TCRdb copy retains only in-frame clones and omits some. The repertoire includes 150,000 to 180,000 clones, more than 60% of them detected once, and approximately 4% sits in the top ten. Sequencing was carried out using PBMCs. The receptors come from a woman between 40 and 50 years old in good health and CMV-seronegative. The CDR3 runs from the conserved cysteine through the conserved F or W.

V gene: TRBV28
J gene: TRBJ1-2
CDR3 protein: CASSWSGYGYTF

V gene: TRBV6-6
J gene: TRBJ1-2
CDR3 protein: CASIPLPTASKGYTF

V gene: TRBV18
J gene: TRBJ2-7
CDR3 protein: CASSPFRDRGSYEQYF

V gene: TRBV10-3
J gene: TRBJ1-2
CDR3 protein: CAISESTGGLYGYTF

V gene: TRBV5-1
J gene: TRBJ2-5
CDR3 protein: CASSLGSSGGQETQYF

V gene: TRBV5-1
J gene: TRBJ1-5
CDR3 protein: CASSIGDSGNQPQHF

V gene: TRBV4-2
J gene: TRBJ2-5
CDR3 protein: CASSPWSLAAETQYF

V gene: TRBV7-8
J gene: TRBJ1-1
CDR3 protein: CASRYQGTEAFF

V gene: TRBV6-1
J gene: TRBJ1-5
CDR3 protein: CASSEAGTNQPQHF

V gene: TRBV4-1
J gene: TRBJ2-1
CDR3 protein: CASSLGLAGGNEQFF